This T cell receptor (beta chain) stems from a study of human T cells and chemical hapten exposure. About the study: Minor pooled library volume differences mainly drove per-sample TCR yield variation. Study conclusions and caveats: There were significantly more large CDR3 similarity clusters among expanded TCRs than among controls. Among TCRs, those above 1 in 1000 frequency were unaffected by DPC sensitization.

The time point is: pre-sensitization, week 0. The treatment was: therapeutic diphenylcyclopropenone sensitization with weekly scalp DPC. This clonotype has a handful of counts. The antigen is undetermined. The study's library attached unique molecular identifiers to single cDNA molecules. TCRdb itself ran the RACE reads through MiXCR, one entry per CDR3 protein. Seen here are about 89,000 distinct CDR3 sequences, approximately 10% observed once, and the top ten hold under 4%. This CDR3 is built from 15 residues. Deletions cut 0 bases from V and 0 bases from J, with 8 bases between. The germline gives CDR1 MNHEY, CDR2 SMNVEV (reference sequence).

This TCR was sampled from a woman aged 60-75 years with alopecia areata. Some clones in this sample may be carry-over from other donors' samples. The rearrangement joins TRBV27 to TRBJ1-2; no definite D call. The source material was whole blood, sampled in connection with sensitization to the hapten diphenylcyclopropenone (DPC). CDR3 DNA: TGTGCCAGCAGTTTATCGGGCAGATCTAACTATGGCTACACCTTC. It encodes CASSLSGRSNYGYTF.